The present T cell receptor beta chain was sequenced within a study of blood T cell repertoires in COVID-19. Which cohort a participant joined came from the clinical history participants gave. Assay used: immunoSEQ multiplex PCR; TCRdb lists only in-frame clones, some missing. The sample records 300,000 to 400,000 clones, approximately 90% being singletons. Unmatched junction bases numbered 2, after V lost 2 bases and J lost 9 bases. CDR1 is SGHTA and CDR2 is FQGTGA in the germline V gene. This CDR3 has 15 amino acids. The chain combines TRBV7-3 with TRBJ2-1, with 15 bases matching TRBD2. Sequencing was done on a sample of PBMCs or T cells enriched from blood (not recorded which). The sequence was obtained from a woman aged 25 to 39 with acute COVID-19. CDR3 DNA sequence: TGTGCCAGCAGCTTAGAGGGACTAGCGGGGGGTGAGCAGTTCTTC. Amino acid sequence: CASSLEGLAGGEQFF.